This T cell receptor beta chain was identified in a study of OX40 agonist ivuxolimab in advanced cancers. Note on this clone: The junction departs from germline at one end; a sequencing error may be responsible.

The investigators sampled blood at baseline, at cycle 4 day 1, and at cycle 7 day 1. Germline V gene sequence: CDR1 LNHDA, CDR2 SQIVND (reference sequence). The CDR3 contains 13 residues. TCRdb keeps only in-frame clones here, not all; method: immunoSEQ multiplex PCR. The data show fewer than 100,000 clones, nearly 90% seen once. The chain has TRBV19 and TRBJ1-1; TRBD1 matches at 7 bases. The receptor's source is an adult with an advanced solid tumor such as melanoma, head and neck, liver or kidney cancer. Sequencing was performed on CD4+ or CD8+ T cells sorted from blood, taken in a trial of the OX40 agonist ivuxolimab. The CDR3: CASRIADRSAAFF. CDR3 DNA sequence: TGTGCCAGTAGAATAGCGGACAGGTCAGCAGCTTTCTTT.